This T cell receptor beta chain originates from a study of vaccination effects on CD4 cells after COVID-19. General study results and limits: In the late period after vaccination, infection- and vaccine-induced clones contracted markedly.

TCRdb keeps only in-frame clones here, not all; method: immunoSEQ multiplex PCR. The table has around 81,000 clones, roughly 80% seen once. Germline lookup yields CDR1 SGHNT and CDR2 YYREEE (reference sequence). V shed 4 bases and J shed 1 base, with 11 bases lying between them. The CDR3 has 14 residues. Viral peptide pool expansion of antigen-specific CD4+ T cells preceded sequencing in the ViraFEST assay. Culture proceeded for approximately 9 days, and CD4+ T cells were then isolated. Two-dose vaccination with either BNT162b2 or mRNA-1273 was given to the participants. This clone was detected once. Its matching antigen is unknown.

Sequencing used CD4+ T cells from PBMCs cultured with HCoV-OC43 spike peptides, obtained after COVID-19 vaccination. Subset: HCoV-OC43 spike overlapping peptide pool stimulation. The V call is TRBV5-4, the J call TRBJ1-1; TRBD1 might be the D (5 bases). The receptor was isolated from a human donor who received a COVID-19 vaccine. The CDR3 bases are TGTGCCAGCAGCCTGACAGTTCCGAACACTGAAGCTTTCTTT. Its translation: CASSLTVPNTEAFF.